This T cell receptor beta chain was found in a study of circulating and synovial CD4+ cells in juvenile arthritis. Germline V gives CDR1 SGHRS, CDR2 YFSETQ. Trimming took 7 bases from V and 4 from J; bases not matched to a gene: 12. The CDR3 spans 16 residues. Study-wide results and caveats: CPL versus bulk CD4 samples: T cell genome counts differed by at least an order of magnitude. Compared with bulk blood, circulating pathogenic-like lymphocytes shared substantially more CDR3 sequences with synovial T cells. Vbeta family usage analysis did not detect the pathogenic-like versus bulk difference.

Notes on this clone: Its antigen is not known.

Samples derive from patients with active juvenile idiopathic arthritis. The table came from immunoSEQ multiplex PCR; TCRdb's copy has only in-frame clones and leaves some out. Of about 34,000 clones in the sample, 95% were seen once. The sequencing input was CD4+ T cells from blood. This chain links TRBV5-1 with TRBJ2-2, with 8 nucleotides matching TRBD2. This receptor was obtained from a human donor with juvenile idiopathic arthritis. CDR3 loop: CASLRSGRAGTGELFF. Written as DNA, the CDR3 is TGCGCCAGCCTCCGGAGCGGGAGAGCTGGCACCGGGGAGCTGTTTTTT.